Listed below are T cell receptor beta chains from one sample, sequenced in a study of CD8+ T cells in alopecia areata. The method was immunoSEQ multiplex PCR; TCRdb's version includes in-frame clones alone and lacks a portion of them. This table has 100,000 to 120,000 clones, less than 70% appearing once. Here the sequenced sample was CD4+ T cells sorted from blood, taken at week 24, from a patient treated with tofacitinib. The receptors were gathered from a human donor with alopecia areata. The CDR3 runs from the conserved cysteine through the conserved F or W. D genes are given only for firm matches. Not all rows give a size; the values are once, few, many and, for expanded clones, a class.

D | J | V | size | CDR3 | DNA
NA | TRBJ1-2 | TRBV5-1 | few | CASSVGTEGGYTF | TGCGCCAGCAGCGTCGGGACTGAGGGGGGCTACACCTTC
NA | TRBJ1-3 | TRBV29-1 | few | CSVSGLGNTIYF | TGCAGCGTTTCGGGACTTGGAAACACCATATATTTT
TRBD1 | TRBJ1-2 | TRBV30 | once | CAWSRTGGGYGYTF | TGTGCCTGGAGCCGGACAGGGGGAGGCTATGGCTACACCTTC
TRBD1 | TRBJ2-7 | TRBV5-1 | NA | CASSPQYGTVTYEQYF | TGCGCCAGCAGCCCTCAATATGGGACAGTAACCTACGAGCAGTACTTC
TRBD2 | TRBJ2-7 | TRBV11-2 | NA | CASSLGRERGFREQYF | TGTGCCAGCAGCTTAGGTCGGGAGCGGGGCTTCCGCGAGCAGTACTTC
NA | TRBJ1-2 | TRBV10-3 | few | CATMTVGGYGYTF | TGTGCCACCATGACAGTGGGGGGTTATGGCTACACCTTC
NA | TRBJ2-3 | TRBV7-2 | few | CASSLDTDTQYF | TGTGCCAGCAGCCTGGACACAGATACGCAGTATTTT
NA | TRBJ1-2 | TRBV29-1 | once | CSVEEGLGRNYGYTF | TGCAGCGTTGAAGAGGGGCTAGGACGGAACTATGGCTACACCTTC
TRBD1 | TRBJ1-3 | TRBV4-1 | few | CASSQSLRDSQRYIYF | TGCGCCAGCAGCCAATCGCTCCGGGACAGCCAGCGTTACATATATTTT
NA | TRBJ1-1 | TRBV18 | NA | CASSSGGEAFF | TGTGCCAGCTCATCGGGGGGGGAAGCTTTCTTT
TRBD1 | TRBJ1-2 | TRBV6-6 | NA | CASSSTGGDYGYTF | TGTGCCAGCAGCTCCACAGGGGGCGACTATGGCTACACCTTC
NA | TRBJ2-1 | TRBV6-5 | NA | CASPWGPRRNEQFF | TGTGCCAGCCCATGGGGCCCACGCCGCAATGAGCAGTTCTTC
NA | TRBJ2-5 | TRBV23-1 | NA | CATVSGETQYF | TGCGCCACGGTTTCAGGAGAGACCCAGTACTTC
NA | TRBJ1-4 | TRBV27 | NA | CASRLASGTNEKLFF | TGTGCCAGCAGATTGGCCTCGGGAACTAATGAAAAACTGTTTTTT
NA | TRBJ2-5 | TRBV7-9 | NA | CASSEQETQYF | TGTGCCAGCAGCGAACAAGAGACCCAGTACTTC
NA | TRBJ1-4 | TRBV30 | NA | CAWSRTGLATNEKLFF | TGTGCCTGGAGTAGAACAGGGTTGGCAACTAATGAAAAACTGTTTTTT
NA | TRBJ1-6 | TRBV7-9 | NA | CASSLDLGGYNSPLHF | TGTGCCAGCAGCTTAGACCTGGGAGGCTATAATTCACCCCTCCACTTT
NA | TRBJ2-5 | TRBV4-3 | few | CASSQGLTRGPYVRTQYF | TGCGCCAGCAGCCAAGGTCTAACGAGGGGACCCTATGTGAGGACCCAGTACTTC
NA | TRBJ1-2 | TRBV30 | NA | CAWSDGGGYTF | TGTGCCTGGAGCGATGGAGGCGGCTACACCTTC
NA | TRBJ2-1 | TRBV4-2 | few | CASSQEGYNEQFF | TGTGCCAGCAGCCAAGAGGGATACAATGAGCAGTTCTTC
NA | TRBJ2-7 | TRBV18 | NA | CASSLGGQRDYEQYF | TGTGCCAGCTCACTGGGGGGACAGAGGGACTACGAGCAGTACTTC
NA | TRBJ1-4 | TRBV29-1 | NA | CSARAGGYEKLFF | TGCAGCGCGAGGGCGGGAGGTTATGAAAAACTGTTTTTT
NA | TRBJ1-5 | TRBV6-5 | few | CASSAQGSLPPQHF | TGTGCCAGCAGTGCCCAGGGATCGCTCCCGCCCCAGCATTTT
NA | TRBJ1-4 | TRBV27 | NA | CASRDPTNEKLFF | TGTGCCAGCAGGGACCCAACTAATGAAAAACTGTTTTTT